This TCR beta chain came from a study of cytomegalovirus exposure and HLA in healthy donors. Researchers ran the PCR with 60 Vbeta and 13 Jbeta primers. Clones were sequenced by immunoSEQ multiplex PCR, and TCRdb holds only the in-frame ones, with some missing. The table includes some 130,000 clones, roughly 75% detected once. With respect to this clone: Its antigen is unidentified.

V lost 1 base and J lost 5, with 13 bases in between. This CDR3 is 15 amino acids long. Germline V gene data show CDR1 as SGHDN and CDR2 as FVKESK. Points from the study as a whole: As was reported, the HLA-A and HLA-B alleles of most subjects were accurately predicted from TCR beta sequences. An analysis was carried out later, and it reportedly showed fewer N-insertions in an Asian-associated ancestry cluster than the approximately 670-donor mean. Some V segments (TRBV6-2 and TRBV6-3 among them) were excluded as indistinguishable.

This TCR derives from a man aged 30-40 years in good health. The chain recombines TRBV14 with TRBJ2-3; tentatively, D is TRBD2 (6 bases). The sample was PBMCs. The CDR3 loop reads CASSQGASVRDTQYF. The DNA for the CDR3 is TGTGCCAGCAGCCAAGGCGCTAGCGTCAGAGATACGCAGTATTTT.